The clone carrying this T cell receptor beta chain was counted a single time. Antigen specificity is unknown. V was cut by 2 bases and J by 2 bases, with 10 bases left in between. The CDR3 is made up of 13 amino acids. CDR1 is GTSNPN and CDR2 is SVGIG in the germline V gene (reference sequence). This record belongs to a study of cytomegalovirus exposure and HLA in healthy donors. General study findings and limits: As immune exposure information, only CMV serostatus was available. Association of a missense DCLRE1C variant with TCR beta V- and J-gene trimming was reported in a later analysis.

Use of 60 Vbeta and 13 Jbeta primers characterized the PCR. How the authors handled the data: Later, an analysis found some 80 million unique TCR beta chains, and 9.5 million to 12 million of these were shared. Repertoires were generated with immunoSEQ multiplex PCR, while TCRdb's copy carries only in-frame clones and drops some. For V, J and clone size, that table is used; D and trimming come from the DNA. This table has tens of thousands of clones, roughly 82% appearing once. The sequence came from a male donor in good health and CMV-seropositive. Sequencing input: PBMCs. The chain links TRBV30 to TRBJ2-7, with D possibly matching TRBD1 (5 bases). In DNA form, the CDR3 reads TGTGCCTGGAGTCGCGACAGAACCTACGAGCAGTACTTC. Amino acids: CAWSRDRTYEQYF.